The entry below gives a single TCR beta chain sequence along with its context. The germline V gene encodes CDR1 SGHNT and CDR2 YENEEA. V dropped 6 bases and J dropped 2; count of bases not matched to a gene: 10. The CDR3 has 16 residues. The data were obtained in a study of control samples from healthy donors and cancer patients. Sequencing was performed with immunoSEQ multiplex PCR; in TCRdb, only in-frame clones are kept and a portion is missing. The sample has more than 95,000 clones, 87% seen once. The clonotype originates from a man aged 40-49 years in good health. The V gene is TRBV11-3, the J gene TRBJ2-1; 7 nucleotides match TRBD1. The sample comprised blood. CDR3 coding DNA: TGTGCCAGCAGTTTTAGGGGGCAGGGCCCCTACAATGAGCAGTTCTTC. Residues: CASSFRGQGPYNEQFF. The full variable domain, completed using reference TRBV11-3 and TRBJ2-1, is EAGVVQSPRYKIIEKKQPVAFWCNPISGHNTLYWYLQNLGQGPELLIRYENEEAVDDSQLPKDRFSAERLKGVDSTLKIQPAELGDSAVYLCASSFRGQGPYNEQFFGPGTRLTVL.